This T cell receptor beta chain was recovered during a study of blood T cell repertoires in COVID-19. Study summary: Some COVID-19 samples were acute and others convalescent; all came from the United States, Italy and Spain. PBMCs, B-cell-depleted T cells, or T cells provided the cDNA or gDNA that made up the material.

Methods used by the authors: Scientists estimated how many nucleated cells there were by amplifying reference gene primers. Sequencing was performed with immunoSEQ multiplex PCR; in TCRdb, only in-frame clones are kept and a portion is missing. From that table come the V and J calls and clone size; the DNA was used to work out D and trimming. The table lists under 80,000 clones, more than 75% of them singletons. V was trimmed by 4 bases and J by 4 bases, leaving 16 bases between them. The CDR3 extends over 16 amino acids. The germline gives CDR1 MNHNS, CDR2 SASEGT. What was sequenced was peripheral blood. The sequence derives from a human donor in a cohort sampled during active COVID-19. The rearrangement links TRBV6-1 to TRBJ2-2, with D possibly being TRBD1 (5 bases). The DNA for the CDR3 is TGTGCCAGCAGTGCGCCCGTGGGGCCGGGCACCGGGGAGCTGTTTTTT. Residues: CASSAPVGPGTGELFF.